This TCR beta chain was retrieved from a study of blood T cell repertoires in COVID-19 (dated by TCRdb to about 2020). Broadly, across the study: Samples from collaborators originated in the United States, Italy and Spain and spanned both the acute and convalescent phases of COVID-19. The prospective study material was composed of cDNA or gDNA derived from T cells, B-cell-depleted T cells, or PBMCs. The dataset comprised deeply sampled blood TCRbeta repertoires from subjects exposed to, actively infected with, or recovered from COVID-19. A freely available public database, intended as a resource for researchers studying the immune response to SARS-CoV-2, is where the repertoires were released. Samples came from the ongoing ImmuneRACE study (first 160 participants) plus 1,254 subjects from 6 global collaborators. The sample metadata nearly always contained a de-identified subject ID, COVID-19 status, age in years and sex. Where available, HLA class I and class II types were obtained from metadata supplied by the sample provider rather than from assay-based typing. General conclusions and limits of the study: The amount of clinical and demographic metadata varied by source and participant and was provided uncurated.

Participants in the prospective study were enrolled through a virtual design, were aged roughly 18 to 100 years, and lived in roughly 26 United States geographic areas. Cohort assignment in the prospective study relied on participant-reported clinical history from a screening survey and a study questionnaire. Recovered participants in ImmuneRACE Cohort 3 were defined by two consecutive negative NP/OP PCR tests, clearance by a healthcare professional, or resolution of symptoms. Mobile phlebotomists in the prospective study collected whole blood, serum and a nasopharyngeal or oropharyngeal swab from every participant. Additional blood draws and questionnaires over an approximately two-month period could optionally be provided by prospective study participants. Before DNA extraction, blood samples from the prospective study were shipped at room temperature or frozen. According to the germline V gene, CDR1 reads SGDLS and CDR2 reads YYNGEE. The CDR3, from cysteine to phenylalanine, totals 16 residues. Only CDR3 DNA is held: 48 bases, read in frame from base 1. The junction carries 14 bases between V and J, which are trimmed by 0 bases and 3 bases respectively.

On this clone itself: Its target antigen remains unknown. Base-call qualities are not available, and no considerably larger clone is one nucleotide away.

TCRbeta CDR3 regions were amplified from genomic DNA by means of the immunoSEQ Assay, a bias-controlled multiplex PCR. In the authors' own workflow: Within the assay, amplification of reference gene primers was used to estimate how many nucleated cells each sample contained. Sequence reads were collapsed and filtered to measure the absolute abundance of every unique TCRbeta CDR3 rearrangement. Productive Simpson clonality was computed per sample as the square root of Simpson's diversity index over productive rearrangements. TCRdb limited this immuneACCESS table to in-frame rearrangements with V and J called. A share of clones is missing; checked studies link under half to unresolved V genes, and the rest is unexplained. The V and J calls and clone size are taken from that table; D and trimming were inferred from the DNA. Here the sample has fewer than 350,000 clones; approximately 85% occur a single time. The biggest ten clones account for under 2.5% of the sample.

Sequencing was performed on PBMCs or T cells enriched from blood (not recorded which). The chain is encoded by TRBV9 joined to TRBJ2-3; the D gene is perhaps TRBD2, from 7 matching bases. The sequence was obtained from a man aged 25 to 45 who had recovered from COVID-19. In nucleotides, the sequence is TGTGCCAGCAGCGTAGGGGCGGGGGCGCGAACAGATACGCAGTATTTT. This translates into CASSVGAGARTDTQYF.